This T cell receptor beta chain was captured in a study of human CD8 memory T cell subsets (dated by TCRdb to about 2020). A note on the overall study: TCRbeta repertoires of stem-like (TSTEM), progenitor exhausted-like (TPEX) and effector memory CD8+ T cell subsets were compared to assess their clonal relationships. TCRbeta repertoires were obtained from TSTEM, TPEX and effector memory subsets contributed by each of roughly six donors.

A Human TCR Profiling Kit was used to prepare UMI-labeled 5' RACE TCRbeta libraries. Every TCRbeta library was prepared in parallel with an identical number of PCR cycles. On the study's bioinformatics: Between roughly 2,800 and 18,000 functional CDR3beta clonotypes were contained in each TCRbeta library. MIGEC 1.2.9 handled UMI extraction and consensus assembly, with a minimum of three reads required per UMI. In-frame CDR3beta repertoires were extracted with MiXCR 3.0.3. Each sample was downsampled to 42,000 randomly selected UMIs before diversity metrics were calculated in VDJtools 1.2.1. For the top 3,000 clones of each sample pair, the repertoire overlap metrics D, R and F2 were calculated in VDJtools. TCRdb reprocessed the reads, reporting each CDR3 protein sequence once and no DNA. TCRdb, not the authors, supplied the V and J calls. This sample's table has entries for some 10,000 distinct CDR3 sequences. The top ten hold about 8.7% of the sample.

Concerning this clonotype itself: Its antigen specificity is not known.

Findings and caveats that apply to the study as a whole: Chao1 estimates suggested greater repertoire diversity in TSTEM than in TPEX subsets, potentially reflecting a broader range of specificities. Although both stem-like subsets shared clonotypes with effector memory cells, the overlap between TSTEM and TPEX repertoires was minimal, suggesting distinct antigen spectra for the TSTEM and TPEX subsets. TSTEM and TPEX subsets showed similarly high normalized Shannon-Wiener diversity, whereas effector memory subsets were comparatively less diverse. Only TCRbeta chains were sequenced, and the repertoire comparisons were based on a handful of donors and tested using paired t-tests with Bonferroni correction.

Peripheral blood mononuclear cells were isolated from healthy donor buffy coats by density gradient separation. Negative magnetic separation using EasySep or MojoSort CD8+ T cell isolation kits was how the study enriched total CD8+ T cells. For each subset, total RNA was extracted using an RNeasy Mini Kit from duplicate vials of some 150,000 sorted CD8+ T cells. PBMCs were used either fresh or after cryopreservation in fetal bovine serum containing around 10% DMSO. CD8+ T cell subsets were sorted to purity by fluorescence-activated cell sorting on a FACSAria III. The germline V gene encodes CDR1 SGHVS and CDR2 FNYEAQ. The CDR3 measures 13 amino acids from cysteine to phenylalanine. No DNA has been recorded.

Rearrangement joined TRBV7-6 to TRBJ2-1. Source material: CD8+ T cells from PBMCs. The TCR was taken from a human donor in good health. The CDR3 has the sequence CASSLGPHNEQFF.